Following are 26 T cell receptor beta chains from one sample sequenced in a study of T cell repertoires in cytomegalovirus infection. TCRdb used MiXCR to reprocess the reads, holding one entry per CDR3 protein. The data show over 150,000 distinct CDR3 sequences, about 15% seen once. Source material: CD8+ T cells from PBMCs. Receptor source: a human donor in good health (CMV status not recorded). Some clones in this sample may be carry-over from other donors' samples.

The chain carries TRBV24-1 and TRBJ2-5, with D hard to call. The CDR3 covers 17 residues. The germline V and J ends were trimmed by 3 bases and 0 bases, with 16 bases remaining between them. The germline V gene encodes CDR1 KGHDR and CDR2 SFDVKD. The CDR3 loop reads CATSDGPLDKDQETQYF. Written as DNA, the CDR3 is TGTGCCACCAGTGATGGCCCTTTAGATAAGGACCAAGAGACCCAGTACTTC.

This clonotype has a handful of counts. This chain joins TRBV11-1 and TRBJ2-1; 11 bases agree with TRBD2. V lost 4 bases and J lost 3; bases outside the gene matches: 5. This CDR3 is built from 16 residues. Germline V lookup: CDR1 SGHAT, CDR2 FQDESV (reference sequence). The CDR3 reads CASSSATSGDYNEQFF. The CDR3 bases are TGTGCCAGCAGCTCTGCGACTAGCGGGGACTACAATGAGCAGTTCTTC.

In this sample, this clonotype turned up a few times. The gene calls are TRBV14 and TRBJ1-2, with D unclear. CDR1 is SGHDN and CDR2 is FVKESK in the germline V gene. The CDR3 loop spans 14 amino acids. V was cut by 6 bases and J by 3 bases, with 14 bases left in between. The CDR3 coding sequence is TGTGCCAGCAGTCTCAACGGCGCTCACTATGGCTACACCTTC. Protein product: CASSLNGAHYGYTF.

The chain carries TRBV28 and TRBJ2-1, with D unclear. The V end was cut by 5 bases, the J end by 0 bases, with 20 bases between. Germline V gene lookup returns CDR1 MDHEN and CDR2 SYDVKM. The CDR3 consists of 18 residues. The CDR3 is CASSLYMPGSSSYNEQFF. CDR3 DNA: TGTGCCAGCAGTCTTTATATGCCCGGGTCCAGCTCCTACAATGAGCAGTTCTTC.

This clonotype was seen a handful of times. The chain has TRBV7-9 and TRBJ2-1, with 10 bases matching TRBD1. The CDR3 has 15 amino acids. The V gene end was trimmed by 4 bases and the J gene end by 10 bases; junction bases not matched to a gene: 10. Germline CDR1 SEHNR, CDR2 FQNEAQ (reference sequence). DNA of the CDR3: TGTGCCAGCAGCTCGCCCGGGACAGGGGATCGGGAGCAGTTCTTC. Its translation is CASSSPGTGDREQFF.

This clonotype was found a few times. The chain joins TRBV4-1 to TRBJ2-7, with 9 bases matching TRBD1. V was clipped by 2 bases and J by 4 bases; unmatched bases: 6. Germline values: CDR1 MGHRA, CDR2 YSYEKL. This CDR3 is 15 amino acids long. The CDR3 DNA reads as TGCGCCAGCAGCCAAAGTACAGGGGGCATTTACGAGCAGTACTTC. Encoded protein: CASSQSTGGIYEQYF.

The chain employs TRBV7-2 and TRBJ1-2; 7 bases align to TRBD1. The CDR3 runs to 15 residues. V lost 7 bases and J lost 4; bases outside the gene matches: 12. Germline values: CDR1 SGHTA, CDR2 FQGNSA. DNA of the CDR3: TGTGCCAGCACCGCACCTCTCGACAGGGCCTATGGCTACACCTTC. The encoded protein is CASTAPLDRAYGYTF.

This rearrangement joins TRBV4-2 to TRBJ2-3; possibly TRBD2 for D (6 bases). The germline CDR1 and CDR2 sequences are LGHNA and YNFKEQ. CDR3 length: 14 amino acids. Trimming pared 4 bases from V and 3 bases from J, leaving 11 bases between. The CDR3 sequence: CASSPRTITDTQYF. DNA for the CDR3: TGTGCCAGCAGCCCGAGGACTATTACAGATACGCAGTATTTT.

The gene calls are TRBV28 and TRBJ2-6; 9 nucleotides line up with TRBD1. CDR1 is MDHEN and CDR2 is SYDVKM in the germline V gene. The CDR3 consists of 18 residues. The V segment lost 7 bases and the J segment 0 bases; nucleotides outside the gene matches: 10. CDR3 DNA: TGTGCCAGCAACTACGAGGGGACAGGGTTCTCTGGGGCCAACGTCCTGACTTTC. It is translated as CASNYEGTGFSGANVLTF.

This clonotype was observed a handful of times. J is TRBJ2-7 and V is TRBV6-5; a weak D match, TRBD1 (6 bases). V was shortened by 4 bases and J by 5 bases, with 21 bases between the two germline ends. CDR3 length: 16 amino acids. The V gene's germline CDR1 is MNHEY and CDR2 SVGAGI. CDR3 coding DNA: TGTGCCAGCAGTTTTAATCCGCTCCCAGGGGCCAACGAGCAGTACTTC. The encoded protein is CASSFNPLPGANEQYF.

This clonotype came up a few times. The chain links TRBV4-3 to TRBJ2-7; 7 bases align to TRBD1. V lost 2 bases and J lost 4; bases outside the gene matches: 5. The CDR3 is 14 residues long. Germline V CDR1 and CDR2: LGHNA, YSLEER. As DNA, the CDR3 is TGCGCCAGCAGCCAATTGACAGGGAAGTACGAGCAGTACTTC. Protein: CASSQLTGKYEQYF.

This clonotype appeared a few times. Here the CDR3 DNA reads TGCGCCAGCAGCCGAGACAGGGGAAACACCGGGGAGCTGTTTTTT. Its protein is CASSRDRGNTGELFF. The chain couples TRBV4-3 to TRBJ2-2; 8 bases align to TRBD1. The CDR3 covers 15 residues. Per the germline V gene, CDR1 is LGHNA and CDR2 is YSLEER. With 4 bases clipped from V and 2 bases from J, the junction kept 3 bases outside the gene matches.

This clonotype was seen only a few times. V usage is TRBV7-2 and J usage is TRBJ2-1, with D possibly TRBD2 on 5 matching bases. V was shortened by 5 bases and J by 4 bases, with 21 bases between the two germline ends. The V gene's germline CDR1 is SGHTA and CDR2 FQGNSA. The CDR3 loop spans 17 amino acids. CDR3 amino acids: CASSPELGDYRYNEQFF. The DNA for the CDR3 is TGTGCCAGCAGCCCGGAACTAGGTGACTATAGGTACAATGAGCAGTTCTTC.

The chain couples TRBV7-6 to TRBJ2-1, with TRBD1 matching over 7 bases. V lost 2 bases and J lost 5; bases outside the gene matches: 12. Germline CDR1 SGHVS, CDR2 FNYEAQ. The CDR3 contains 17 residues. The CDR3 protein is CASSLTWTGRMDNEQFF. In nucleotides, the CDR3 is TGTGCCAGCAGCTTAACGTGGACAGGACGTATGGACAATGAGCAGTTCTTC.

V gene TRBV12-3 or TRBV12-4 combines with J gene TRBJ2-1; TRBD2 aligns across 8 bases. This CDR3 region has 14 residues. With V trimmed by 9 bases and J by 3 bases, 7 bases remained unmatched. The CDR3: CASARGGIYNEQFF. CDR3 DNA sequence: TGTGCCAGTGCTCGCGGGGGGATCTACAATGAGCAGTTCTTC.

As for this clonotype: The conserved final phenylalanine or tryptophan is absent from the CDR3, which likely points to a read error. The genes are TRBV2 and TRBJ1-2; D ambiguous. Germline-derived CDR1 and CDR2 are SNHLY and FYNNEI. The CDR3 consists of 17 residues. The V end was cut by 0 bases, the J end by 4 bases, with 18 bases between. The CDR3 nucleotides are TGTGCCAGCAGTGAAGCGGAGGAGAGCGTATTTGCCTATGGCTACACCTTG. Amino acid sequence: CASSEAEESVFAYGYTL.

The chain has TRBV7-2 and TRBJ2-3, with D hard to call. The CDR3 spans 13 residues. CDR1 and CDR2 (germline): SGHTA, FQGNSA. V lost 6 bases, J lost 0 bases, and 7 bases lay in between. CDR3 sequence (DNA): TGTGCCAGCAGTAAAACTAGCACAGATACGCAGTATTTT. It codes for CASSKTSTDTQYF.

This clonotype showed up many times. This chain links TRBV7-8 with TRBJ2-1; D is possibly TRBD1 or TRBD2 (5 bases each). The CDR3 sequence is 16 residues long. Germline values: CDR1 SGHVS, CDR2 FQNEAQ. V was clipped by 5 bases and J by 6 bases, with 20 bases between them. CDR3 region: CASSQGGPGSGNEQFF. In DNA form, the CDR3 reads TGTGCCAGCAGCCAGGGTGGTCCGGGGTCGGGCAATGAGCAGTTCTTC.

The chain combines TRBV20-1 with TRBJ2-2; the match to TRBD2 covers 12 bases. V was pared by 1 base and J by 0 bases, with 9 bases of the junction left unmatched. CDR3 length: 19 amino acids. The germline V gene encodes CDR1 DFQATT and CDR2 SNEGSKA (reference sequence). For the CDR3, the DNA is TGCAGTGCTAGAGCTTTTGCTAGCGGGGGGGCCGCGAACACCGGGGAGCTGTTTTTT. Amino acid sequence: CSARAFASGGAANTGELFF.

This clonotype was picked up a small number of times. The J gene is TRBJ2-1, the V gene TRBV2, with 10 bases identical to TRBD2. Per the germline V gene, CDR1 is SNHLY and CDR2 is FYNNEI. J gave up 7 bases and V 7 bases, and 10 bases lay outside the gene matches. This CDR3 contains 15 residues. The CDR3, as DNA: TGTGCCAGCAAGAGCGGGAGGGGAACTGGGAATGAGCAGTTCTTC. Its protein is CASKSGRGTGNEQFF.

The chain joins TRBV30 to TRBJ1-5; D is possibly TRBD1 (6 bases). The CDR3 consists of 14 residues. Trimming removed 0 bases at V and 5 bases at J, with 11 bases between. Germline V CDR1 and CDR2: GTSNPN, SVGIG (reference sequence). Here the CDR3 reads CAWSVVGGHQPQHF. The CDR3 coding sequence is TGTGCCTGGAGTGTAGTCGGGGGCCATCAGCCCCAGCATTTT.

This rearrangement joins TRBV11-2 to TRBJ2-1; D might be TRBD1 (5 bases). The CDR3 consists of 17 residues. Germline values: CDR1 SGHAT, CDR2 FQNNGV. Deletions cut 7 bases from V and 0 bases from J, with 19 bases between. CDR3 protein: CASTNLRQSRSYNEQFF. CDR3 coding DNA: TGTGCCAGCACCAACCTCAGACAGAGCCGCTCCTACAATGAGCAGTTCTTC.

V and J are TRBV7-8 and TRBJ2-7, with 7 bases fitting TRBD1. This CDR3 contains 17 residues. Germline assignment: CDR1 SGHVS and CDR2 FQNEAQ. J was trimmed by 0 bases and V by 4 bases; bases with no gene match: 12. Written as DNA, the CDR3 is TGTGCCAGCAGCTCAAAATATACAGGGGAAATCTCCTACGAGCAGTACTTC. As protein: CASSSKYTGEISYEQYF. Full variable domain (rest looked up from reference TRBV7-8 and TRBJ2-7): GAGVSQSPRYKVAKRGQDVALRCDPISGHVSLFWYQQALGQGPEFLTYFQNEAQLDKSGLPSDRFFAERPEGSVSTLKIQRTQQEDSAVYLCASSSKYTGEISYEQYFGPGTRLTVT.

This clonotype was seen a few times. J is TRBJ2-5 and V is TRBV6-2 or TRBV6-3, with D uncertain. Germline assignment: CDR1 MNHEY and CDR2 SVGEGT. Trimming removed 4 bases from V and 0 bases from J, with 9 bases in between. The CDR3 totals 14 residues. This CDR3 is CASSSTSNQETQYF. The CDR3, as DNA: TGTGCCAGCAGTTCGACCAGTAACCAAGAGACCCAGTACTTC.

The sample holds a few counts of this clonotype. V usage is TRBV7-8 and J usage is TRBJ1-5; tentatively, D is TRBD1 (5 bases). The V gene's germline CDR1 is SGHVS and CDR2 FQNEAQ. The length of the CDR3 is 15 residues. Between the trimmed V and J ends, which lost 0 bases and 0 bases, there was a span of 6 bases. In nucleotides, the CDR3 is TGTGCCAGCAGCTTAGCCAGGGCTAGCAATCAGCCCCAGCATTTT. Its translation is CASSLARASNQPQHF.

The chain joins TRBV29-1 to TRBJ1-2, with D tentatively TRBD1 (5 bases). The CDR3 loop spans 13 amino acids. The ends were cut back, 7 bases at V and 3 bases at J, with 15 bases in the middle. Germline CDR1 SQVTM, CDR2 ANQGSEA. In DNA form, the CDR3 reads TGCAGCGCCGGGACCCCTAGGGACTATGGCTACACCTTC. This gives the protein CSAGTPRDYGYTF.